Here is one T cell receptor beta chain with its context. There is no known antigen for this receptor. There are no base qualities to consult, and no much larger clone falls within one base. The data are from a study of tumor-infiltrating lymphocytes in primary liver carcinoma (dated by TCRdb to 2015 to 2018). In the study overall: The five patients, three men and two women aged 30 to 69 years, had hepatocellular carcinoma (four) or combined HCC and intrahepatic cholangiocarcinoma (one). The five patients had tumors staged T1-T3 N0M0, with maximum diameters ranging from roughly 4 to 10 cm. Each sample produced about 3.5 to 7.5 million productive TCRbeta reads, and read depth showed no significant difference between tissue types. For each liver tumor, the study sampled five regions along with adjacent normal tissue and blood, and applied TCRbeta repertoire sequencing, expression microarrays and whole-exome sequencing. TCRbeta repertoire sequencing covered roughly 35 specimens from 5 patients: about 25 tumor regions, 5 adjacent noncancerous liver tissues and 5 peripheral blood samples. Repertoires from technical replicates were highly reproducible, with mean shared-clone rates roughly 0.9 and correlation coefficients above 0.95.

CDR1 is given as KGHSH and CDR2 as LQKENI, both from the germline V gene. The germline V and J ends show losses of 4 bases and 5 bases respectively, and no gene match explains 5 bases of the junction. Taken from cysteine to phenylalanine, the CDR3 has 15 residues. The DNA shown is the 45-base CDR3, in frame from base 1. TCRbeta-specific cDNA was reverse-transcribed from 500 ng total RNA using a constant-region primer and ProtoScript II reverse transcriptase. TCRbeta libraries were built with three nested multiplex PCR rounds, a slightly modified ARM-PCR procedure. Multiplex TRBV1-TRBV30 forward primers and a Cbeta reverse primer were used in the first two PCR rounds, each of which was run for 10 cycles. A final 25-cycle PCR with Deep VentR polymerase added sample barcodes and Illumina adapters. Before sequencing, amplicons of 200-500 bp were gel-purified using a QIAquick gel extraction kit. TCRbeta amplicons were sequenced on an Illumina HiSeq 2500 with 250-bp paired-end reads. The study's own analysis went as follows. Reads were quality-trimmed with Trimmomatic v0.33, and paired reads were merged with FLASH v1.2.11 to recover full CDR3 sequences. V, D and J germline segments were assigned to the rearranged TCRbeta sequences using MiGEC v1.2.1b. Clonotype statistics and Shannon-Wiener diversity indices were calculated with VDJtools v1.0.0. To reduce sampling bias, subsequent analyses other than the diversity analysis used only the 250 most abundant clonotypes in each sample. TCRdb passed the public sequencing reads through fastp at Q25 and MiXCR, retaining productive beta sequences. Each record represents a unique CDR3 protein, reported with the most common genes and DNA among its rows. The V and J calls and clone size are TCRdb's, not the authors'. The sample table holds about 92,000 distinct CDR3 sequences, of which around 68% were seen once. Together, the top ten hold around 27% of the sample.

Without any cell sorting, total RNA and DNA were extracted together from around 18-30 mg of bulk tissue using the AllPrep DNA/RNA mini kit. Surgical resection was performed in China between 2015 and 2016 on about 5 patients with histopathologically diagnosed primary liver carcinoma. Chronic HBV infection was present in the patients, and the patients were treatment-naive at sampling. Each fresh piece of tumor and adjacent tissue was cut in two, with one half stored in RNAlater at -80 degrees C and the other half sent for histology. The paper's findings and limits, for the study overall: The top 250 clones accounted for a significantly greater share of the repertoire in tumors than in blood (p = 0.039). With just a few patients in the study, the authors point out that the findings should be validated in a larger study. Consistent with antigen-driven expansion, pairs of tumor regions showed higher repertoire overlap (mean about 36%) than either tumor-adjacent pairs (about 17%) or tumor-blood pairs (about 15%). Only the TCR beta chain was sequenced, which likely underestimates true repertoire diversity because unpaired alpha chains were not captured. Comparison of CD4+ and CD8+ T cell repertoires was precluded by the use of bulk unsorted samples.

Source material: tumor-adjacent normal liver tissue. The TCR comes from a man aged 40-49 years with primary liver carcinoma and hepatitis B virus infection. The chain couples TRBV18 to TRBJ1-5; the central 10 bases match TRBD1. The nucleotides read TGTGCCAGCTCACTTGACAGGGGGCCTTATCAGCCCCAGCATTTT. Translation gives CASSLDRGPYQPQHF.